This passage covers 28 T cell receptor beta chains from one sample sequenced in a study of radiotherapy plus CTLA-4 blockade in lung cancer. Sequencing was performed with immunoSEQ multiplex PCR; in TCRdb, only in-frame clones are kept and a portion is missing. The data show about 99,000 clones, with 80% to 90% seen just once and 4% to 6% held by the top ten. This specimen consisted of peripheral blood, obtained from a patient treated with radiotherapy plus ipilimumab. The receptors stem from a human donor with non-small cell lung cancer that progressed on radiotherapy plus ipilimumab.

This chain uses TRBV4-2 with TRBJ2-1; 8 nucleotides agree with TRBD2. Germline V gene sequence: CDR1 LGHNA, CDR2 YNFKEQ. V trimming: 0 bases; J trimming: 2 bases; junction bases outside the gene matches: 3. The CDR3 is made up of 16 amino acids. As DNA, the CDR3 is TGTGCCAGCAGCCAAGATCCAGCGGGAGCCTACAATGAGCAGTTCTTC. Protein product: CASSQDPAGAYNEQFF.

The chain employs TRBV2 and TRBJ1-2, with D unresolved. CDR1 is SNHLY, CDR2 FYNNEI, per germline. Trimming removed 8 bases at V and 0 bases at J, with 16 bases between. CDR3 length: 15 amino acids. The CDR3 DNA reads as TGTGCCAGCCGGAGGGCAGCCAATACTAACTATGGCTACACCTTC. It translates to CASRRAANTNYGYTF.

This clone occurred once. J is TRBJ2-1 and V is TRBV6-1, with 11 bases that match TRBD2. This CDR3 spans 14 amino acids. Germline CDR1 reads MNHNS; CDR2 reads SASEGT. V lost 6 bases, J lost 2 bases, and 0 bases stayed unmatched. CDR3 loop: CASRLAGAYNEQFF. The CDR3 DNA reads TGTGCCAGCAGACTAGCGGGAGCCTACAATGAGCAGTTCTTC.

The V gene is TRBV6-1, the J gene TRBJ1-5; D ambiguous. V was clipped by 4 bases and J by 10 bases, with 14 bases between them. This CDR3 is built from 13 residues. Per the germline V gene, CDR1 is MNHNS and CDR2 is SASEGT. CDR3 region: CASSASGEGPQHF. The CDR3 bases are TGTGCCAGCAGTGCAAGCGGTGAAGGTCCCCAGCATTTT.

The genes are TRBV6-1 and TRBJ1-2, with 7 bases identical to TRBD1. J was trimmed by 6 bases and V by 1 base; bases with no gene match: 5. The CDR3 spans 14 residues. CDR1 is MNHNS, CDR2 SASEGT, per germline. The CDR3 reads CASSEVTGSNGYTF. CDR3 bases: TGTGCCAGCAGTGAAGTGACAGGGAGCAATGGCTACACCTTC.

The chain employs TRBV6-5 and TRBJ2-7; no reliable D call. In germline, CDR1 is MNHEY, CDR2 SVGAGI. V lost 6 bases and J 2 bases, leaving 8 bases between the germline ends. The CDR3 totals 12 residues. Here the CDR3 reads CASSLNTYEQYF. CDR3 DNA: TGTGCCAGCAGCTTAAATACCTACGAGCAGTACTTC.

The chain carries TRBV7-9 and TRBJ2-3, with a weak D call TRBD1 (6 bases). The CDR3 runs to 19 residues. The germline V gene encodes CDR1 SEHNR and CDR2 FQNEAQ (reference sequence). V was clipped by 5 bases and J by 0 bases, with 24 bases between them. The CDR3 here is CASSAWTAKRPASTDTQYF. CDR3 bases: TGTGCCAGCAGCGCCTGGACAGCAAAACGACCCGCTAGCACAGATACGCAGTATTTT.

The DNA for the CDR3 is TGTGCCAGCAGTGGGACTTCGTCTTCCTACAATGAGCAGTTCTTC. Translation gives CASSGTSSSYNEQFF. The V call is TRBV2, the J call TRBJ2-1, with D possibly matching TRBD2 (5 bases). The germline CDR1 and CDR2 sequences are SNHLY and FYNNEI. Trimming removed 4 bases from V and 1 base from J, with 11 bases in between. The CDR3 is 15 residues long.

The chain employs TRBV5-4 and TRBJ2-7; 9 bases match TRBD2. The CDR3 has 16 amino acids. Trimming took 0 bases from V and 0 from J; bases not matched to a gene: 4. Germline CDR1 is SGHNT and CDR2 is YYREEE (reference sequence). The CDR3 spells CASSLGSGGSSYEQYF. CDR3 DNA: TGTGCCAGCAGCTTGGGAAGCGGGGGGAGCTCCTACGAGCAGTACTTC.

The chain uses TRBV4-1 and TRBJ2-7; 8 positions agree with TRBD2. V dropped 4 bases and J dropped 4; count of bases not matched to a gene: 9. Germline lookup yields CDR1 MGHRA and CDR2 YSYEKL. The CDR3 spans 15 residues. The CDR3 coding sequence is TGCGCCAGCAGCCCAACCGGGACTAGAGGGTACGAGCAGTACTTC. Translating it yields CASSPTGTRGYEQYF.

The rearrangement links TRBV29-1 to TRBJ1-5; D not resolved. Germline CDR1 and CDR2: SQVTM and ANQGSEA. The CDR3 contains 12 residues. Trimming stripped 4 bases from V and 5 bases from J, with 9 bases between. CDR3 DNA: TGCAGCGTTGGAGGCGGAGATCAGCCCCAGCATTTT. It specifies CSVGGGDQPQHF. The whole variable domain, remainder taken from reference TRBV29-1 and TRBJ1-5, is SAVISQKPSRDICQRGTSLTIQCQVDSQVTMMFWYRQQPGQSLTLIATANQGSEATYESGFVIDKFPISRPNLTFSTLTVSNMSPEDSSIYLCSVGGGDQPQHFGDGTRLSIL.

The J gene is TRBJ2-1, the V gene TRBV7-3, with 11 nucleotides matching TRBD2. The CDR3 extends over 14 amino acids. The V gene's germline CDR1 is SGHTA and CDR2 FQGTGA. J was trimmed by 7 bases and V by 5 bases; bases with no gene match: 4. CDR3: CASSVRTSGNEQFF. CDR3 bases: TGTGCCAGCAGCGTTCGGACTAGCGGGAATGAGCAGTTCTTC.

The rearrangement joins TRBV5-1 to TRBJ1-1; D is unresolved. Germline loops: CDR1 SGHRS, CDR2 YFSETQ. Trimming left V 0 bases short and J 0 bases short, with 6 bases between. There are 14 residues in the CDR3. The CDR3 is CASSLAWLNTEAFF. In DNA, the CDR3 is TGCGCCAGCAGCTTGGCCTGGTTGAACACTGAAGCTTTCTTT.

The chain links TRBV11-2 to TRBJ1-2; D may be TRBD1 (5 bases). This CDR3 has 13 amino acids. The germline V gene has CDR1 SGHAT and CDR2 FQNNGV. V gave up 5 bases and J gave up 7 bases, with 14 bases separating them. CDR3 bases: TGTGCCAGCAGCCTTAATAGACAGACTGGCTACACCTTC. Amino acid sequence: CASSLNRQTGYTF.

The rearrangement links TRBV5-6 to TRBJ2-1; unclear D gene. The CDR3 runs to 12 residues. V was shortened by 2 bases and J by 10 bases, with 10 bases between the two germline ends. The germline gives CDR1 SGHDT, CDR2 YYEEEE. The chain's CDR3 is CASSFQVLEQFF. The CDR3 nucleotides read TGTGCCAGCAGCTTCCAGGTACTCGAGCAGTTCTTC. Combining the CDR3 with reference TRBV5-6 and TRBJ2-1 gives the whole variable domain DAGVTQSPTHLIKTRGQQVTLRCSPKSGHDTVSWYQQALGQGPQFIFQYYEEEERQRGNFPDRFSGHQFPNYSSELNVNALLLGDSALYLCASSFQVLEQFFGPGTRLTVL.

The CDR3 is CASSDGREAGELFF. CDR3 in DNA: TGTGCCAGCAGTGATGGGCGGGAGGCCGGGGAGCTGTTTTTT. The chain carries TRBV6-1 and TRBJ2-2; 8 bases match TRBD2. With 3 bases clipped from V and 6 bases from J, the junction kept 3 bases outside the gene matches. The CDR3 spans 14 residues. The germline V gene encodes CDR1 MNHNS and CDR2 SASEGT.

V and J are TRBV29-1 and TRBJ1-2, with 8 bases fitting TRBD1. Germline V gene data show CDR1 as SQVTM and CDR2 as ANQGSEA. Trimming at V came to 6 bases and at J to 7 bases, leaving 10 bases not matched to a gene. The CDR3 loop spans 13 amino acids. The CDR3: CSVTPRQGTGYTF. The DNA for the CDR3 is TGCAGCGTAACCCCACGACAGGGGACTGGCTACACCTTC. Variable domain in full (rest from reference TRBV29-1 and TRBJ1-2): SAVISQKPSRDICQRGTSLTIQCQVDSQVTMMFWYRQQPGQSLTLIATANQGSEATYESGFVIDKFPISRPNLTFSTLTVSNMSPEDSSIYLCSVTPRQGTGYTFGSGTRLTVV.

The rearrangement uses TRBV5-6 and TRBJ2-6; no firm D call. This CDR3 has 12 amino acids. Germline values: CDR1 SGHDT, CDR2 YYEEEE. Trimming removed 3 bases at V and 2 bases at J, with 0 bases between. The CDR3 region has the DNA TGTGCCAGCAGCTCTGGGGCCAACGTCCTGACTTTC. It translates to CASSSGANVLTF. The full variable domain, rest sourced from reference TRBV5-6 and TRBJ2-6, is DAGVTQSPTHLIKTRGQQVTLRCSPKSGHDTVSWYQQALGQGPQFIFQYYEEEERQRGNFPDRFSGHQFPNYSSELNVNALLLGDSALYLCASSSGANVLTFGAGSRLTVL.

The J gene is TRBJ1-1, the V gene TRBV5-1; D ambiguous. The V and J ends lost 4 bases and 2 bases respectively, with 9 bases between them. CDR1 SGHRS and CDR2 YFSETQ come from the germline V gene. This CDR3 contains 13 residues. CDR3 sequence reads: CASSPDGNTEAFF. CDR3 in DNA: TGCGCCAGCAGCCCCGACGGTAACACTGAAGCTTTCTTT.

The V and J genes are TRBV18 and TRBJ1-1, with D tentatively TRBD1 (6 bases). The CDR3 length is 15 residues. V was cut by 4 bases and J by 1 base, with 13 bases left in between. From germline, CDR1 is KGHSH and CDR2 LQKENI. CDR3 in amino acids: CASSLNTGSNTEAFF. Written as DNA, the CDR3 is TGTGCCAGCTCACTCAATACAGGGTCGAACACTGAAGCTTTCTTT.

Turning to this clone: This same CDR3 is encoded by further DNA sequences in the sample. The J gene is TRBJ1-1, the V gene TRBV7-3; possible D gene TRBD1, 5 bases. The CDR3 length is 13 residues. Germline CDR1 is SGHTA and CDR2 is FQGTGA. The ends were cut back, 5 bases at V and 7 bases at J, with 14 bases in the middle. This CDR3 reads CASSPSLGREAFF. DNA of the CDR3: TGTGCCAGCAGCCCCTCTTTGGGGCGTGAAGCTTTCTTT.

This clone was detected only once. The chain is built from TRBV11-2 and TRBJ1-2; unclear D gene. The CDR3 spans 14 residues. Germline V gives CDR1 SGHAT, CDR2 FQNNGV. Trimming shortened V by 5 bases and J by 0 bases, and 10 bases separated the two germline ends. The CDR3 DNA follows: TGTGCCAGCAGCCCCTCAATCACTAACTATGGCTACACCTTC. Translation gives CASSPSITNYGYTF.

The rearrangement links TRBV2 to TRBJ2-3, with 9 bases matching TRBD2. Germline-derived CDR1 and CDR2 are SNHLY and FYNNEI. Trimming took 8 bases from V and 0 from J; bases not matched to a gene: 3. The CDR3 has 14 residues. The CDR3 sequence: CASPSGASTDTQYF. The CDR3 bases are TGTGCCAGCCCTAGCGGGGCTAGCACAGATACGCAGTATTTT.

In its sample, this clone was seen once. The J gene is TRBJ2-2, the V gene TRBV5-1, with D perhaps matching TRBD2 (6 bases). The V gene lost 3 bases and the J gene lost 6 bases, with 12 bases spanning the gap. The CDR3 totals 14 residues. Germline V gives CDR1 SGHRS, CDR2 YFSETQ. The CDR3 region is CASSSLGGPGELFF. The CDR3 nucleotides read TGCGCCAGCAGCTCGCTCGGGGGTCCCGGGGAGCTGTTTTTT.

The gene calls are TRBV12-5 and TRBJ2-7; unclear D gene. In germline, CDR1 is LGHNT, CDR2 FRNRAP. The CDR3 covers 14 residues. V lost 1 base, J lost 3 bases, and 10 bases lay in between. The CDR3 reads CASGLGLLVYEQYF. Here the CDR3 DNA reads TGTGCTAGTGGTTTGGGACTCCTGGTCTACGAGCAGTACTTC.

The chain joins TRBV10-3 to TRBJ2-7, with D perhaps given as TRBD1 or TRBD2 (9 bases each). The CDR3 spans 19 residues. CDR1 and CDR2 (germline): ENHRY, SYGVKD. V lost 1 base, J lost 6 bases, and 28 bases lay in between. CDR3: CAISEWGTGPGSGSSEQYF. DNA for the CDR3: TGTGCCATCAGTGAGTGGGGGACAGGGCCGGGTAGCGGGAGCTCCGAGCAGTACTTC.

The gene calls are TRBV7-3 and TRBJ2-7; 11 bases agree with TRBD2. CDR1 and CDR2 (germline): SGHTA, FQGTGA. This CDR3 is built from 18 residues. V lost 7 bases and J lost 0; bases outside the gene matches: 14. CDR3 in amino acids: CASTHPGTSGNSSYEQYF. CDR3 DNA sequence: TGTGCCAGCACCCATCCCGGGACTAGCGGAAATAGCTCCTACGAGCAGTACTTC.

This chain's CDR3 is CASRPPKNTEAFF. The CDR3 bases are TGTGCCAGCAGACCCCCAAAGAACACTGAAGCTTTCTTT. This sequence joins TRBV28 and TRBJ1-1; no firm D call. The CDR3 contains 13 residues. V lost 6 bases to trimming and J lost 1 base, with 9 bases between them. CDR1 MDHEN and CDR2 SYDVKM come from the germline V gene.